The clone carrying this T cell receptor beta chain was detected many times. Time point denoted: newly diagnosed GD, antithyroid drugs for less than 3 months. Researchers made the TCR library from RNA that was extracted from PBMCs. Arm-PCR of CDR3 regions and iRepertoire HTBI primers were the basis on which TCR beta libraries were built. TCRdb processed the multiplex PCR reads anew with MiXCR; each CDR3 protein has one entry. The table lists 450,000 to 500,000 distinct CDR3 sequences, around 15% of them singletons. The length of the CDR3 is 18 residues. Trimming took 3 bases from V and 0 from J, leaving 20 bases between them. This sample was taken from a study of regulatory T cells in long-lasting Graves disease. These same data were also listed under a study on T cells in Graves' hyperthyroidism and ophthalmopathy. According to that study: Most clonotypes expanded in thyroid above 0.001 were likewise present in blood.

The chain employs TRBV12-3 or TRBV12-4 and TRBJ1-1; weak D call: TRBD1 (5 bases). The sample consisted of peripheral blood mononuclear cells (PBMCs), taken at new diagnosis, from a patient treated with antithyroid drugs. This receptor was identified in a man between 35 and 55 years old with Graves disease. The CDR3 sequence is CASSLPPPQGRLNTEAFF. For the CDR3, the DNA is TGTGCCAGCAGTTTGCCCCCTCCCCAGGGCAGACTGAACACTGAAGCTTTCTTT.